Each of the 23 T cell receptor beta chains below was sequenced from the same sample in a study of blood T cell repertoires in COVID-19. TCRdb's table, derived via immunoSEQ multiplex PCR, lists solely in-frame clones and lacks some. The sample holds about 15,000 clones, 76% seen once. Input material: peripheral blood. These receptors were taken from a man in his 70s with active or convalescent COVID-19.

This clone was counted a single time. This chain links TRBV5-4 with TRBJ2-2, with D tentatively TRBD2 (6 bases). The CDR3 has 13 residues. Trimming cost V 4 bases and J 6 bases, with 10 bases left between them. Germline CDR1 and CDR2: SGHNT and YYREEE (reference sequence). CDR3 loop: CASSQRGSGELFF. The CDR3 nucleotides read TGTGCCAGCAGCCAACGGGGGTCCGGGGAGCTGTTTTTT.

This chain joins TRBV15 and TRBJ2-3; D unresolved. The V end was cut by 4 bases, the J end by 2 bases, with 4 bases between. This CDR3 region has 12 residues. The germline V gene has CDR1 LNHNV and CDR2 YYDKDF (reference sequence). CDR3 sequence reads: CATSIYTDTQYF. Written as DNA, the CDR3 is TGTGCCACCAGCATCTACACAGATACGCAGTATTTT. Full variable domain (outside the CDR3, taken from reference TRBV15 and TRBJ2-3): DAMVIQNPRYQVTQFGKPVTLSCSQTLNHNVMYWYQQKSSQAPKLLFHYYDKDFNNEADTPDNFQSRRPNTSFCFLDIRSPGLGDTAMYLCATSIYTDTQYFGPGTRLTVL.

The CDR3 bases are TGTGCCAGCAGTCTACCGCAGGGCGGTTCCTATAATTCACCCCTCCACTTT. Translated, it gives CASSLPQGGSYNSPLHF. The chain has TRBV28 and TRBJ1-6; tentatively, D is TRBD1 (5 bases). This CDR3 spans 17 amino acids. Per germline, CDR1 MDHEN and CDR2 SYDVKM. V gave up 5 bases and J gave up 1 base, with 15 bases separating them.

This clone is a singleton in its sample. The chain uses TRBV19 and TRBJ1-1, with TRBD1 as a possible D gene (5 bases). The CDR3 sequence is 12 residues long. Germline V CDR1 and CDR2: LNHDA, SQIVND (reference sequence). V lost 4 bases and J 3 bases, leaving 6 bases between the germline ends. The CDR3 nucleotides are TGTGCCAGTAGTAAAGGGGACACTGAAGCTTTCTTT. As protein: CASSKGDTEAFF.

The genes are TRBV5-1 and TRBJ2-2; 8 nucleotides agree with TRBD1. V shed 1 base and J 3 bases; nucleotides not matched to a gene: 2. Germline CDR1 is SGHRS and CDR2 is YFSETQ. The CDR3 is 15 residues long. In DNA, the CDR3 is TGCGCCAGCAGCTTGACAGGGGGACACACCGGGGAGCTGTTTTTT. Protein product: CASSLTGGHTGELFF.

The rearrangement uses TRBV28 and TRBJ2-1; 13 bases agree with TRBD2. The CDR3 has 17 amino acids. Germline lookup yields CDR1 MDHEN and CDR2 SYDVKM. V lost 5 bases to trimming and J lost 6 bases; unmatched junction nucleotides: 10. CDR3 coding DNA: TGTGCCAGCAGTCCCCTTCCCGGACTAGCGGGAGCCAATGAGCAGTTCTTC. It encodes CASSPLPGLAGANEQFF.

The chain has TRBV18 and TRBJ2-7; D is unresolved. In germline, CDR1 is KGHSH, CDR2 LQKENI. The CDR3 consists of 13 residues. V was shortened by 3 bases and J by 6 bases, with 12 bases between the two germline ends. The CDR3 sequence: CASSPQGSSEQYF. The CDR3, as DNA: TGTGCCAGCTCACCGCAAGGTTCTAGCGAGCAGTACTTC.

The chain joins TRBV9 to TRBJ2-1, with TRBD1 matching 8 bases. CDR1 SGDLS and CDR2 YYNGEE come from the germline V gene. V dropped 0 bases and J dropped 7; count of bases not matched to a gene: 6. The CDR3 loop spans 15 amino acids. CDR3 sequence reads: CASSVESGGWNEQFF. The CDR3 bases are TGTGCCAGCAGCGTAGAATCAGGGGGCTGGAATGAGCAGTTCTTC.

The chain couples TRBV27 to TRBJ1-6, with D unresolved. Germline CDR1 and CDR2: MNHEY and SMNVEV (reference sequence). Trimming shortened V by 4 bases and J by 7 bases, and 5 bases separated the two germline ends. This CDR3 contains 12 residues. CDR3: CASSWPNSPLHF. The CDR3 region has the DNA TGTGCCAGCAGTTGGCCGAATTCACCCCTCCACTTT.

V usage is TRBV2 and J usage is TRBJ2-4; maybe TRBD2 (5 bases). Germline loops: CDR1 SNHLY, CDR2 FYNNEI. The V and J ends lost 3 bases and 1 base respectively, with 10 bases between them. CDR3 length: 15 residues. CDR3 in DNA: TGTGCCAGCAGTGATCCGGGGATGGCCAAAAACATTCAGTACTTC. Its protein is CASSDPGMAKNIQYF.

The chain recombines TRBV27 with TRBJ2-2, with TRBD1 matching over 7 bases. The germline V gene has CDR1 MNHEY and CDR2 SMNVEV (reference sequence). Losses at the gene ends were 0 bases for V and 0 bases for J; bases not matched to a gene: 1. This CDR3 comprises 16 residues. As DNA, the CDR3 is TGTGCCAGCAGTTTATCTACAGGGGCGAACACCGGGGAGCTGTTTTTT. It encodes CASSLSTGANTGELFF.

The chain recombines TRBV4-1 with TRBJ1-2; no firm D call. The V end was cut by 4 bases, the J end by 7 bases, with 13 bases between. CDR1 is MGHRA and CDR2 is YSYEKL in the germline V gene. The length of the CDR3 is 13 residues. The CDR3 spells CASSRVRGSGYTF. The CDR3 region has the DNA TGCGCCAGCAGCCGAGTTCGAGGAAGTGGCTACACCTTC.

The rearrangement links TRBV5-6 to TRBJ1-1; perhaps TRBD1 as D (6 bases). V was shortened by 6 bases and J by 5 bases, with 23 bases between the two germline ends. Germline V gives CDR1 SGHDT, CDR2 YYEEEE. This CDR3 spans 16 amino acids. In DNA, the CDR3 is TGTGCCAGCATCTCCCTTGGGGGGGCGAGTCAAACTGAAGCTTTCTTT. Translating it yields CASISLGGASQTEAFF.

The J gene is TRBJ2-4, the V gene TRBV5-1; possibly TRBD2 for D (6 bases). With 4 bases removed from V and 5 bases from J, the gap between germline ends came to 16 bases. Germline CDR1 is SGHRS and CDR2 is YFSETQ. The CDR3 length is 15 residues. This CDR3 is CASSRQGSGENIQYF. The CDR3 DNA sequence: TGCGCCAGCAGCAGGCAGGGTAGCGGAGAAAACATTCAGTACTTC.

The chain couples TRBV7-9 to TRBJ1-6; D possibly corresponds to TRBD1 (5 bases). V shed 2 bases and J shed 9 bases, with 14 bases lying between them. Per germline, CDR1 SEHNR and CDR2 FQNEAQ (reference sequence). CDR3 size: 15 residues. Here the CDR3 reads CASSLSGVEGSPLHF. DNA for the CDR3: TGTGCCAGCAGCTTATCGGGGGTTGAGGGTTCACCCCTCCACTTT.

This chain uses TRBV5-6 with TRBJ2-1, with TRBD2 identical over 9 bases. J was trimmed by 4 bases and V by 2 bases; bases with no gene match: 7. Looked up from germline, CDR1 is SGHDT and CDR2 is YYEEEE. The CDR3 is 16 amino acids. This chain's CDR3 is CASSLAPSGIYNEQFF. The CDR3 DNA reads as TGTGCCAGCAGCTTAGCTCCTAGCGGGATATACAATGAGCAGTTCTTC.

The chain employs TRBV6-1 and TRBJ2-7; D is uncertain. The CDR3 consists of 15 residues. The germline gives CDR1 MNHNS, CDR2 SASEGT. Between the trimmed V and J ends, which lost 1 base and 2 bases, there was a span of 12 bases. The CDR3: CASSEGSSPAYEQYF. The CDR3 DNA is TGTGCCAGCAGTGAAGGATCCTCCCCGGCCTACGAGCAGTACTTC.

The chain recombines TRBV19 with TRBJ2-5; D gene ambiguous. Trimming pared 2 bases from V and 5 bases from J, leaving 9 bases between. The CDR3 sequence is 13 residues long. The germline V gene has CDR1 LNHDA and CDR2 SQIVND (reference sequence). The CDR3 loop is CASSINHGETQYF. In DNA form, the CDR3 reads TGTGCCAGTAGTATAAACCACGGGGAGACCCAGTACTTC. The full variable domain, completed using reference TRBV19 and TRBJ2-5, is DGGITQSPKYLFRKEGQNVTLSCEQNLNHDAMYWYRQDPGQGLRLIYYSQIVNDFQKGDIAEGYSVSREKKESFPLTVTSAQKNPTAFYLCASSINHGETQYFGPGTRLLVL.

The table lists this clone with a count of one. The rearrangement links TRBV6-5 to TRBJ2-7; TRBD2 might be the D (6 bases). Germline loops: CDR1 MNHEY, CDR2 SVGAGI. This CDR3 region has 13 residues. V was trimmed by 10 bases and J by 6 bases, leaving 19 bases between them. CDR3 sequence (DNA): TGTGCCACACATCCCCAGCAGGGAGGCGAGCAGTACTTC. Translation gives CATHPQQGGEQYF.

The chain is built from TRBV28 and TRBJ2-1; 7 bases agree with TRBD2. This CDR3 comprises 15 residues. Per the germline V gene, CDR1 is MDHEN and CDR2 is SYDVKM. V lost 3 bases to trimming and J lost 7 bases; unmatched junction nucleotides: 9. CDR3 coding DNA: TGTGCCAGCAGTTTCCCACAGGCCGGGGGGAATGAGCAGTTCTTC. It yields the protein CASSFPQAGGNEQFF.

The chain recombines TRBV5-4 with TRBJ2-3; D is uncertain. This CDR3 has 14 residues. V was clipped by 0 bases and J by 2 bases, with 7 bases between them. Per the germline V gene, CDR1 is SGHNT and CDR2 is YYREEE (reference sequence). The DNA for the CDR3 is TGTGCCAGCAGCTTGGACCAGAACACAGATACGCAGTATTTT. This encodes CASSLDQNTDTQYF.

The chain uses TRBV5-6 and TRBJ2-7; maybe TRBD2 (5 bases). Deletions cut 4 bases from V and 7 bases from J, with 12 bases between. CDR1 and CDR2 (germline): SGHDT, YYEEEE. CDR3 length: 12 residues. DNA of the CDR3: TGTGCCAGCAGCAGGGAGCATGGGGAGCAGTACTTC. Its protein product is CASSREHGEQYF.

CDR3 region: CASSQATGEETQYF. CDR3 nucleotides: TGCGCCAGCAGCCAGGCGACAGGAGAAGAGACCCAGTACTTC. The genes are TRBV4-1 and TRBJ2-5; the D gene is possibly TRBD1 (6 bases). Between the trimmed V and J ends, which lost 3 bases and 3 bases, there was a span of 11 bases. Germline V gene lookup returns CDR1 MGHRA and CDR2 YSYEKL. The CDR3 contains 14 residues.